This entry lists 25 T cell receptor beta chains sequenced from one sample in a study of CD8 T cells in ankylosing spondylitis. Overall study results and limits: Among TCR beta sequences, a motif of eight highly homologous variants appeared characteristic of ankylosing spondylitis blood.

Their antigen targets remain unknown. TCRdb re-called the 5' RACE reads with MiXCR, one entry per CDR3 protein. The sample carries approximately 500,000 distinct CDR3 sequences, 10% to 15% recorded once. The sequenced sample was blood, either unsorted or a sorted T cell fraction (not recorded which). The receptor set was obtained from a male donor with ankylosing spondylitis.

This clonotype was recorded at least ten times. The chain's CDR3 is CATSDPTDRFRQFF. CDR3 coding DNA: TGTGCCACCAGTGATCCTACTGACAGGTTCCGGCAGTTCTTC. This chain links TRBV24-1 with TRBJ2-1; TRBD1 is a possible D gene (6 bases). This CDR3 comprises 14 residues. V dropped 3 bases and J dropped 12 bases, with 17 bases sitting between them. Germline-derived CDR1 and CDR2 are KGHDR and SFDVKD.

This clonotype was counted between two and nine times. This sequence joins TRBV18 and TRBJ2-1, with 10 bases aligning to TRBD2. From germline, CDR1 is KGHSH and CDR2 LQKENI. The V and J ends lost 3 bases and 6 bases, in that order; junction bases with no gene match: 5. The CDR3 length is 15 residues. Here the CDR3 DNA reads TGTGCCAGCTCACCTCAGCGGGAGGGGGGCAATGAGCAGTTCTTC. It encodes CASSPQREGGNEQFF.

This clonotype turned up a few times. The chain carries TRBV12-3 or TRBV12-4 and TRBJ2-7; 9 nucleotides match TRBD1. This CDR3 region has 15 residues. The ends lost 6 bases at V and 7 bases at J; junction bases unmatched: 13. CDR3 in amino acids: CASRKTGGSRGEQYV. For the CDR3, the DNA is TGTGCCAGCAGGAAGACAGGGGGATCACGAGGGGAGCAGTACGTC.

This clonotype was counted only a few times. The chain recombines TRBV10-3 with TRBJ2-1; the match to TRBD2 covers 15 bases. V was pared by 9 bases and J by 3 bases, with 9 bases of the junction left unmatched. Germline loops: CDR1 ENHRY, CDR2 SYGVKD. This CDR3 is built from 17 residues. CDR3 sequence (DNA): TGTGCCATTTTGCGGACTAGCGGGAGGGCCTACTACAATGAGCAGTTCTTC. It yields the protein CAILRTSGRAYYNEQFF.

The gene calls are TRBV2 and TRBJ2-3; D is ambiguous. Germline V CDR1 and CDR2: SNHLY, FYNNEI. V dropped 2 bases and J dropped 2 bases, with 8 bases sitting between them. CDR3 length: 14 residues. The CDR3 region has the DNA TGTGCCAGCAGTGAAAACGATTTCACAGATACGCAGTATTTT. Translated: CASSENDFTDTQYF. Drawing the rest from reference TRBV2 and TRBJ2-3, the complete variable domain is EPEVTQTPSHQVTQMGQEVILRCVPISNHLYFYWYRQILGQKVEFLVSFYNNEISEKSEIFDDQFSVERPDGSNFTLKIRSTKLEDSAMYFCASSENDFTDTQYFGPGTRLTVL.

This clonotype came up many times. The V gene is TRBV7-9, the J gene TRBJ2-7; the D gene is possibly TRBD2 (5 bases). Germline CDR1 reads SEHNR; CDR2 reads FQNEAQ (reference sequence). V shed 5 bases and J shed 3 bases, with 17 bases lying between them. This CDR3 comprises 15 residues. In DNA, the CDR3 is TGTGCCAGCAGCAACCCTCGGGGATCCCTCTACGAGCAGTACTTC. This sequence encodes CASSNPRGSLYEQYF.

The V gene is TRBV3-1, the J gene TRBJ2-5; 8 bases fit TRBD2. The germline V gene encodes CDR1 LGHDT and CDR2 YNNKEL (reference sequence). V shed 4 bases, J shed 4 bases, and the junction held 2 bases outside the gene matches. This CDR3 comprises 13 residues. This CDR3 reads CASSPTSAETQYF. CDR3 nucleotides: TGTGCCAGCAGCCCGACTAGCGCAGAGACCCAGTACTTC.

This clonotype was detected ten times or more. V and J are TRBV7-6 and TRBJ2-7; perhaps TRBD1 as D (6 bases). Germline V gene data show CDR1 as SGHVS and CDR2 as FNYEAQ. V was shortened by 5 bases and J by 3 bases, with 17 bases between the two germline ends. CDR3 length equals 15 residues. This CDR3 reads CASSLQTGPFYEQYV. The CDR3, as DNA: TGTGCCAGCAGCCTTCAAACAGGGCCGTTCTACGAGCAGTACGTC.

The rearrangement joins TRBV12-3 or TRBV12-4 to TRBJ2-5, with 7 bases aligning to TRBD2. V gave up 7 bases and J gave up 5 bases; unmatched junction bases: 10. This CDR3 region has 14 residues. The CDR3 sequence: CASTWGGTRETQYF. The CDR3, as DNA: TGTGCCAGCACCTGGGGAGGGACGAGGGAGACCCAGTACTTC.

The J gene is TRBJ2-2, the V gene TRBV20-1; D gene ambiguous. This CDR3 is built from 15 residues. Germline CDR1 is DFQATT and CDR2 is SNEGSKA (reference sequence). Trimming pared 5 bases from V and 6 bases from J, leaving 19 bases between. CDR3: CSARPPGDIPGELFF. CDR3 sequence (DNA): TGCAGTGCTCGCCCCCCTGGGGATATCCCCGGGGAGCTGTTTTTT.

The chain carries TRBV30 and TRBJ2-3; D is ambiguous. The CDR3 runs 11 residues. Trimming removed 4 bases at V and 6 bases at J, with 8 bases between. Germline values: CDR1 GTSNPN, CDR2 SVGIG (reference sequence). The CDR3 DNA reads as TGTGCCTGGATGTACTACGATACGCAGTATTTT. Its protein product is CAWMYYDTQYF.

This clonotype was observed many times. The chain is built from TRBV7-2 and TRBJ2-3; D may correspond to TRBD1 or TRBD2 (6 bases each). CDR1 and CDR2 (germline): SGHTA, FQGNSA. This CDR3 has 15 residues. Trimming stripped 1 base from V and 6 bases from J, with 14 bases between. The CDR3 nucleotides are TGTGCCAGCAGCTTAGTAGGGGGGAGGACGGATACGCAGTATTTT. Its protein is CASSLVGGRTDTQYF.

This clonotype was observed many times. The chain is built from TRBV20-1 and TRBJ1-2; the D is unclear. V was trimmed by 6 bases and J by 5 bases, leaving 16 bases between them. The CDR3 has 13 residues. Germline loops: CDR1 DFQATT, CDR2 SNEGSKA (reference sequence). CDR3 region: CSAPAAPSYGYTF. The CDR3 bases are TGCAGTGCCCCCGCGGCACCATCATATGGCTACACCTTC.

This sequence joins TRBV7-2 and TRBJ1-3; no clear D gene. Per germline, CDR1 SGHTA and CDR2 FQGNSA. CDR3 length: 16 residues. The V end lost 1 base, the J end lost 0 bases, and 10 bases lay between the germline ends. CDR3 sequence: CASSLGQAASGNTIYF. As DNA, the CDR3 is TGTGCCAGCAGCTTAGGTCAAGCGGCCTCTGGAAACACCATATATTTT.

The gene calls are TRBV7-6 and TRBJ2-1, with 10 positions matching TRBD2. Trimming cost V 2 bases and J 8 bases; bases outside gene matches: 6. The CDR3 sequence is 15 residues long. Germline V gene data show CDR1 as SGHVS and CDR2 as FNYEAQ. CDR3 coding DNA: TGTGCCAGCAGCTTACTAGCGGGAGAAACCCATGAGCAGTTCTTC. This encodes CASSLLAGETHEQFF.

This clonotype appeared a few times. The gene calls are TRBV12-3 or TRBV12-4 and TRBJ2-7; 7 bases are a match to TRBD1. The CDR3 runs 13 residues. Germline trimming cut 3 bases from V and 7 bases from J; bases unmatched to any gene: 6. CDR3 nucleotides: TGTGCCAGCAGTTTCACAGGGGATGGGGAGCAGTACGTC. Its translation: CASSFTGDGEQYV.

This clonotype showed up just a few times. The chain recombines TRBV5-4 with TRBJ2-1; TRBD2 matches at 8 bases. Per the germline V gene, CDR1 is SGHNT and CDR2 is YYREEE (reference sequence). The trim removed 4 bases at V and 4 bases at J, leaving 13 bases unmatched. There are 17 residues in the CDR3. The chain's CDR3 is CASSPKLTSGSYNEQFF. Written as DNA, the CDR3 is TGTGCCAGCAGCCCCAAACTCACTAGCGGCTCTTACAATGAGCAGTTCTTC.

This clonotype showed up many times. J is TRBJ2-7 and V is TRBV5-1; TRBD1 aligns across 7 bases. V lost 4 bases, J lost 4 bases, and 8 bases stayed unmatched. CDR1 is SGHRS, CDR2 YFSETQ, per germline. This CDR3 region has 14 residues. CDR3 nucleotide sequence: TGCGCCAGCAGCCTGGGGACAGCCAATTACGAGCAGTACGTC. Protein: CASSLGTANYEQYV.

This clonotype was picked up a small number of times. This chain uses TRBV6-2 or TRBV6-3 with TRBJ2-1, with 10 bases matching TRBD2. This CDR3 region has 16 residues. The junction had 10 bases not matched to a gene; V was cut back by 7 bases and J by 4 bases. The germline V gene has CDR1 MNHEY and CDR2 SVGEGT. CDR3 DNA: TGTGCCAGCACCTTCACCGGACTAGCGGAGTACAATGAGCAGTTCTTC. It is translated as CASTFTGLAEYNEQFF.

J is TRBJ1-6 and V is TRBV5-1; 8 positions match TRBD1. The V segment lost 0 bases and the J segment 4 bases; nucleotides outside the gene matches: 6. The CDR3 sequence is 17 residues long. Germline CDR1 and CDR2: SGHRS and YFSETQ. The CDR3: CASSLETGEGYNSPLHF. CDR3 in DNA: TGCGCCAGCAGCTTGGAGACAGGGGAAGGTTATAATTCACCCCTCCACTTT.

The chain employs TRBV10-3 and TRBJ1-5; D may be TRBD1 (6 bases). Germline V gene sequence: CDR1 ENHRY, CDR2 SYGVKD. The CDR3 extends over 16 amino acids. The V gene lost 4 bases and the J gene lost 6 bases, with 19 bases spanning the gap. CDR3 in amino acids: CAISVRQEGVSQPQHF. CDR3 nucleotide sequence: TGTGCCATCAGTGTCCGACAGGAAGGGGTGAGTCAGCCCCAGCATTTT.

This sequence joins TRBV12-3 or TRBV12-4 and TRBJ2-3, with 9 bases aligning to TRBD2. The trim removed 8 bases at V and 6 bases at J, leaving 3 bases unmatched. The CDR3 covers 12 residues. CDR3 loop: CASGLATDTQYF. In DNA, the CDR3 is TGTGCCAGCGGACTAGCGACTGATACGCAGTATTTT.

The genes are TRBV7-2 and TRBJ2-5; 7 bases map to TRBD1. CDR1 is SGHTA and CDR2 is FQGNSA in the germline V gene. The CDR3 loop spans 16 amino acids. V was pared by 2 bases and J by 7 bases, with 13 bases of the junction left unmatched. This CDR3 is CASSLLAGGYPGTQYF. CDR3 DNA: TGTGCCAGCAGCTTATTGGCAGGGGGTTACCCAGGGACCCAGTACTTC.

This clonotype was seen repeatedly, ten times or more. In nucleotides, the CDR3 is TGCGCCAGCAGTCCAGGACGGGGGGCTGACGAGCAGTACGTC. It specifies CASSPGRGADEQYV. The chain carries TRBV5-1 and TRBJ2-7, with D maybe TRBD2 (7 bases). The CDR3 is 14 amino acids. Germline values: CDR1 SGHRS, CDR2 YFSETQ. V lost 5 bases, J lost 5 bases, and 17 bases lay in between.

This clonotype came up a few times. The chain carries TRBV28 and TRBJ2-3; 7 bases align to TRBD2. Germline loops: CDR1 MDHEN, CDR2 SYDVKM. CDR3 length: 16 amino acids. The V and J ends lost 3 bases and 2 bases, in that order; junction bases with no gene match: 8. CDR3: CASSLAGERVTDTQYF. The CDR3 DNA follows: TGTGCCAGCAGTTTGGCGGGAGAGCGGGTCACAGATACGCAGTATTTT.